The 4 T cell receptor beta chains below come from one sample, sequenced in a study of cytomegalovirus exposure and HLA in healthy donors. Assay: immunoSEQ multiplex PCR; the TCRdb copy retains only in-frame clones and omits some. The sample holds over 200,000 clones, roughly 89% seen once. Sample: PBMCs. The receptors were sampled from a woman between 18 and 29 years old in good health and CMV-seronegative.

This chain joins TRBV10-3 and TRBJ2-2; D not certain. CDR1 ENHRY and CDR2 SYGVKD come from the germline V gene. Trimming took 9 bases from V and 0 from J, leaving 11 bases between them. CDR3 length equals 14 residues. DNA of the CDR3: TGTGCCATGAAACAGTCCGCGAACACCGGGGAGCTGTTTTTT. This gives the protein CAMKQSANTGELFF.

The V and J genes are TRBV10-3 and TRBJ2-5, with D possibly being TRBD2 (6 bases). The CDR3 length is 16 residues. The V gene's germline CDR1 is ENHRY and CDR2 SYGVKD. The V end lost 2 bases, the J end lost 1 base, and 14 bases lay between the germline ends. The CDR3: CAISEKLAKAQETQYF. CDR3 DNA: TGTGCCATCAGTGAGAAACTAGCTAAGGCCCAAGAGACCCAGTACTTC.

The chain combines TRBV9 with TRBJ1-1, with 8 bases aligning to TRBD1. Trimming at V came to 2 bases and at J to 2 bases, leaving 8 bases not matched to a gene. From germline, CDR1 is SGDLS and CDR2 YYNGEE. The CDR3 is 16 residues long. In DNA, the CDR3 is TGTGCCAGCAGCGTCCAAGGACAGGGCGCAAACACTGAAGCTTTCTTT. As protein: CASSVQGQGANTEAFF.

The CDR3 sequence is CASSSGTGETEAFF. The CDR3 nucleotides are TGTGCCAGCAGTTCCGGGACAGGGGAGACTGAAGCTTTCTTT. The chain recombines TRBV6-5 with TRBJ1-1; 10 positions agree with TRBD1. The CDR3 is made up of 14 amino acids. CDR1 is MNHEY, CDR2 SVGAGI, per germline. With 4 bases clipped from V and 5 bases from J, the junction kept 4 bases outside the gene matches.